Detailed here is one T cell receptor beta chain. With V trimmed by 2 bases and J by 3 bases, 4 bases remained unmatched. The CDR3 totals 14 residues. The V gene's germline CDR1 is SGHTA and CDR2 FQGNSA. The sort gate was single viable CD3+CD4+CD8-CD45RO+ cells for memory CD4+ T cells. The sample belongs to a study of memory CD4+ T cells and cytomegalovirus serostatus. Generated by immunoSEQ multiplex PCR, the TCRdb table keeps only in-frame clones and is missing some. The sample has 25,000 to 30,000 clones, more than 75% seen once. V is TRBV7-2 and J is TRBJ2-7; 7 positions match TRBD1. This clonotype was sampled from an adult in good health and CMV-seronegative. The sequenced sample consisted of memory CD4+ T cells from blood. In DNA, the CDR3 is TGTGCCAGCAGCTTAACACAGGGGTACTACGAGCAGTACTTC. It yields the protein CASSLTQGYYEQYF.